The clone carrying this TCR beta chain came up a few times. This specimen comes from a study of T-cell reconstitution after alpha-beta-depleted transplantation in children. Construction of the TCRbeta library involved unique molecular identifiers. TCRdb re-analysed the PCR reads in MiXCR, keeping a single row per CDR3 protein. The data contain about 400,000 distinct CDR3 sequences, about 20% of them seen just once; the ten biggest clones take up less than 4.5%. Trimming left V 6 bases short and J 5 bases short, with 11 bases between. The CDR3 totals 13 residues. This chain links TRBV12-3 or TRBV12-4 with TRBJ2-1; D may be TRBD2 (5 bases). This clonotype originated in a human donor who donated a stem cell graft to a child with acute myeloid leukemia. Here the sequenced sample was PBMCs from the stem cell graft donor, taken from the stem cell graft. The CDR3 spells CASSPVGDNEQFF. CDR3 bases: TGTGCCAGCAGCCCCGTGGGAGACAATGAGCAGTTCTTC.